This T cell receptor beta chain was sequenced in a study of T cell responses to AZD1222 COVID-19 vaccine. Study in general: Second-dose groups at about 4 or about 12 weeks were pooled.

A note on this clone: Its antigen is unknown. At one boundary the junction diverges from the germline segment, which might be a read error.

Study observations and caveats: Spike-specific TCR breadth rose after two AZD1222 doses, and depth rose as well. There were mostly white British donors and more females than males, and clonal diversity was possibly underestimated.

The protocol was immunoSEQ multiplex PCR, while the TCRdb copy is restricted to in-frame clones and leaves out a portion. The data show fewer than 150,000 clones, over 85% seen once. Germline V gene sequence: CDR1 MGHDK, CDR2 SYGVNS. The CDR3 is made up of 15 amino acids. The V call is TRBV25-1, the J call TRBJ1-6, with a tentative D call TRBD1 (6 bases). The input for sequencing was peripheral blood, taken on day 0 of AZD1222 vaccination. The TCR sequence derives from an adult in good health. CDR3 nucleotides: TGTGCCAGCAGTGAATTTGCTTCTGCAGGGGCGCCTCTCGACTTT. This codes for CASSEFASAGAPLDF.